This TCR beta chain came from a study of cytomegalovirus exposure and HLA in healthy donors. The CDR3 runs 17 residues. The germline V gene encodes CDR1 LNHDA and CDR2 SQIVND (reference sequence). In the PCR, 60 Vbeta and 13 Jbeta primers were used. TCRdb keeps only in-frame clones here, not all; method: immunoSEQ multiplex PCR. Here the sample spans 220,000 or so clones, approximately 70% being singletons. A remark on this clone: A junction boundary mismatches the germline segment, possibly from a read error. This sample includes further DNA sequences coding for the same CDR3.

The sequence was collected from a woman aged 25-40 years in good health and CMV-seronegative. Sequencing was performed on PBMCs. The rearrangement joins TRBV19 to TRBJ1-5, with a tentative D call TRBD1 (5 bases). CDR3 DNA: TGCGCCAGTAGTAATCCCAGGGTCTTGTATAGCAATCAGCCCCAGCATTTT. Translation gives CASSNPRVLYSNQPQHF.